This T cell receptor beta chain was retrieved from a study of blood T cell repertoires in COVID-19. The table lists this clone with a few counts. In the authors' workflow: Reference gene primer amplification gave estimated nucleated cell counts. The repertoire was sequenced with immunoSEQ multiplex PCR; TCRdb's copy has only in-frame clones and lacks some. The V and J calls and the clone size are those of that table, but D and trimming were determined from the DNA. The profile shows approximately 68,000 clones, roughly 80% of them singletons. This CDR3 comprises 14 residues. The germline gives CDR1 LNHDA, CDR2 SQIVND (reference sequence). Trimming shortened V by 6 bases and J by 7 bases, and 16 bases separated the two germline ends.

This TCR was recovered from a woman aged 55-70 years with acute or convalescent COVID-19. This chain links TRBV19 with TRBJ1-5; D perhaps matches TRBD1 (5 bases). Material for sequencing was peripheral blood. The CDR3 spells CASSFGQGRQPQHF. DNA of the CDR3: TGTGCCAGTAGCTTCGGCCAGGGCCGGCAGCCCCAGCATTTT.